The rows below give T cell receptor beta chains drawn from one sample of a study of T cell repertoires in cytomegalovirus infection. Using its own MiXCR run on the reads, TCRdb lists one record per CDR3 protein. The sample has 830,000 or so distinct CDR3 sequences, around a third seen once; the top ten hold 9.5% to 15%. For these receptors, no antigen is known. Source: cultured CD8+ T cells from PBMCs, taken from culture after CMV antigen stimulation. Receptors originate from a human donor in good health (CMV status not recorded). Some clones in this sample may be carry-over from other donors' samples. CDR3s leave out the opening cysteine and the closing phenylalanine or tryptophan.

j_call v_call cdr3_aa
TRBJ1-1 TRBV6-6 ASSSQAWDTEAF
TRBJ2-5 TRBV9 ASGITNQETQY
TRBJ2-1 TRBV5-8 ASRAGQSNEQF
TRBJ1-5 TRBV4-1 ASSHPGRINQPQH
TRBJ2-5 TRBV7-2 ASSRLAGSPQETQY
TRBJ2-1 TRBV11-2 ASSWTSGGVYNEQF
TRBJ1-1 TRBV7-9 ASSFAGLVTEAF
TRBJ2-5 TRBV2 ATPPGGGGETQY
TRBJ1-4 TRBV5-1 ASSFGRSNEKLF
TRBJ1-1 TRBV5-1 ASSFSLAANTEAF
TRBJ1-2 TRBV12-3/TRBV12-4 ASSLTGGSDGYT
TRBJ2-3 TRBV6-1 ASSVLRGGQKTDTQY
TRBJ2-2 TRBV6-5 ASSYWTGITGELF
TRBJ2-3 TRBV6-1 ASSEAQARGWDTQY
TRBJ1-5 TRBV19 ASTAAGVFHVSNQPQH
TRBJ1-2 TRBV7-9 ASSGIRQGRGLYGYT
TRBJ2-1 TRBV12-3/TRBV12-4 ASTPPTENEQF
TRBJ2-7 TRBV6-6 ASSLDLTNYEQY
TRBJ2-3 TRBV6-5 ASSYEGDGTDTQY
TRBJ1-1 TRBV7-2 ASSSTGVHTEAF
TRBJ2-2 TRBV2 ASNDRGEDTGELF
TRBJ2-1 TRBV7-9 ASSLPPEGNNEQF
TRBJ2-2 TRBV20-1 SASQENTGELF
TRBJ1-5 TRBV28 ASSRGQGVQPQH
TRBJ2-2 TRBV6-1 ASMGLGVTGELF
TRBJ2-3 TRBV10-3 AISESSEAPRAHTDTQY
TRBJ2-1 TRBV15 ATSRDRGYNEQF
TRBJ2-5 TRBV7-9 ASSPPERDRGKETQY
TRBJ2-3 TRBV7-8 ASSGSQGPTRTDTQY
TRBJ2-3 TRBV11-3 ASSLGRYRGPTDTQY
TRBJ1-2 TRBV3-1 ASSQENGGAYYGYT
TRBJ1-5 TRBV7-8 ASSLKTGLNQPQH
TRBJ2-1 TRBV11-2 ASSGTRSYNEQF
TRBJ2-1 TRBV15 ATSPTGDEQF
TRBJ2-1 TRBV5-1 ASSGYRGIYNEQF
TRBJ2-6 TRBV28 ASSAPGQGVSGANVLT
TRBJ2-1 TRBV7-9 ASSSTRLEQF
TRBJ2-5 TRBV5-8 ASSLRLRSYGPLVDVLETQY
TRBJ1-2 TRBV3-1 ASSQDFPYGYT
TRBJ1-6 TRBV3-1 ASSPSRGNNSPLH
TRBJ2-1 TRBV6-2/TRBV6-3 ASSYSRGGEQF
TRBJ1-2 TRBV7-9 ASSGLKSNYGYT
TRBJ2-3 TRBV4-3 ASSQDPWRAANTDTQY
TRBJ1-1 TRBV19 ASSIRTGRTEAF
TRBJ2-3 TRBV7-9 ASNPATDTQY
TRBJ2-1 TRBV7-9 ASSALAGASYNEQF
TRBJ1-4 TRBV7-4 ASSFYICSARDGGTPRPNEKLF
TRBJ2-7 TRBV18 ASSPPATGAITNEQY
TRBJ1-5 TRBV19 ASRASRGSNQPQH
TRBJ1-2 TRBV19 ASSILGTGTSYSYGYT
TRBJ2-3 TRBV6-2/TRBV6-3 ASSYSIRYGTERLTGTDTQY
TRBJ2-1 TRBV27 ATRGGPPNEQF
TRBJ1-4 TRBV6-5 ASSYQGPATNEKLF
TRBJ2-5 TRBV7-9 ASSGGTAQETQY
TRBJ2-1 TRBV19 ASSRQLGQAYNEQF
TRBJ2-7 TRBV10-1 ASSPGQGLYEQY
TRBJ2-1 TRBV27 ASSPWDSFYNEQF
TRBJ1-2 TRBV6-1 ASSWAQELANYGYT
TRBJ2-7 TRBV4-1 ASSQGPGALEQY